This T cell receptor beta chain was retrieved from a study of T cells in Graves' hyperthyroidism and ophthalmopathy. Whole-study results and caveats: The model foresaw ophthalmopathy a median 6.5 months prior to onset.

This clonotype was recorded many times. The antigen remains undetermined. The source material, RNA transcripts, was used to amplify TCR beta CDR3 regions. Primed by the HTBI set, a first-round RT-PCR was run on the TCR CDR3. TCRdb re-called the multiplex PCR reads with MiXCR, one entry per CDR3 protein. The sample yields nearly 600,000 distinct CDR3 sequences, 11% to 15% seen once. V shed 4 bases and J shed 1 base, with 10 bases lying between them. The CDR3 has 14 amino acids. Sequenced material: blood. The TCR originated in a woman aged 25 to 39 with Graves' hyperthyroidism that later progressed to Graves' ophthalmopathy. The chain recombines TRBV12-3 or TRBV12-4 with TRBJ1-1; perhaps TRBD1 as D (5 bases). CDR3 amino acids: CASSSGGTNTEAFF. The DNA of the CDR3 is TGTGCCAGCAGTTCCGGGGGGACGAACACTGAAGCTTTCTTT.